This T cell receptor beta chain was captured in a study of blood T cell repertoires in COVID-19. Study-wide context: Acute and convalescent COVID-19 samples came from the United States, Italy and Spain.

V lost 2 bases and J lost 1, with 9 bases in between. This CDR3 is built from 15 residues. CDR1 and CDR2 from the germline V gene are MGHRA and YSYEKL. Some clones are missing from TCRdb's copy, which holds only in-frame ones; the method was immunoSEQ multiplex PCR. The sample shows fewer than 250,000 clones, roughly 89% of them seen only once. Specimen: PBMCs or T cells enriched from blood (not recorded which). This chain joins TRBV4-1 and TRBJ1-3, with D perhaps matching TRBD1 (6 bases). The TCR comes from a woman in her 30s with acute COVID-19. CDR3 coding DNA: TGCGCCAGCAGCCAACTACAGGGTTCTGGAAACACCATATATTTT. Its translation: CASSQLQGSGNTIYF.